The entry below describes one TCR beta chain. Profiled with immunoSEQ multiplex PCR; TCRdb holds only in-frame clones, not every one. The sample has tens of thousands of clones; approximately 86% are singletons. This entry belongs to a study of OX40 agonist ivuxolimab in advanced cancers. The overall study: At 0.01 to 10 mg/kg, ivuxolimab was administered intravenously to patients every 2 weeks. Previous treatment with anti-PD-1, anti-PD-L1 or anti-CTLA-4 therapy was allowed; about 37% had received some.

The CDR3 runs 15 residues. The germline V gene has CDR1 SGHRS and CDR2 YFSETQ. Trimming pared 0 bases from V and 1 base from J, leaving 10 bases between. The material sequenced was CD4+ or CD8+ T cells sorted from blood, taken in a trial of the OX40 agonist ivuxolimab. The source is an adult with an advanced solid tumor such as melanoma, head and neck, liver or kidney cancer. This rearrangement joins TRBV5-1 to TRBJ2-5, with D possibly being TRBD1 or TRBD2 (5 bases each). CDR3 sequence: CASSLGDGTQETQYF. The CDR3 DNA is TGCGCCAGCAGCTTGGGGGACGGCACCCAAGAGACCCAGTACTTC.